The rows below give T cell receptor beta chains drawn from one sample of a study of beta chain features in type 1 diabetes. Here immunoSEQ multiplex PCR was the method, and the copy in TCRdb shows in-frame clones only, minus some. Of about 340,000 clones in the sample, under 8.5% were seen once. Material for sequencing was central memory CD4+ T cells from blood. These TCRs come from a woman under 30 in good health. CDR3s include the opening cysteine and the closing phenylalanine or tryptophan. A D gene is named only where the DNA matches it firmly. Where a row states a size, it is once, few, many or the class of an expanded clone; other rows omit it.

V gene,J gene,clone size,D gene,CDR3 protein,CDR3 DNA
TRBV2,TRBJ2-7,many,TRBD2,CASRAGLAGYEQYF,TGTGCCAGCAGGGCGGGACTAGCGGGCTACGAGCAGTACTTC
TRBV19,TRBJ2-6,few,.,CASKRGHGVSGANVLTF,TGTGCCAGTAAGAGGGGACATGGGGTCTCTGGGGCCAACGTCCTGACTTTC
TRBV5-4,TRBJ1-1,.,.,CASSLFGRANTEAFF,TGTGCCAGCAGCTTGTTTGGCAGGGCGAACACTGAAGCTTTCTTT
TRBV11-2,TRBJ2-2,.,.,CASSLAGVSTGELFF,TGTGCCAGCAGCTTAGCAGGGGTTAGCACCGGGGAGCTGTTTTTT
TRBV7-2,TRBJ2-5,few,TRBD2,CASSLFSGKETQYF,TGTGCCAGCAGCTTATTTAGCGGGAAAGAGACCCAGTACTTC
TRBV20-1,TRBJ2-7,few,.,CSAKQGYEQYF,TGCAGTGCAAAACAGGGTTACGAGCAGTACTTC
TRBV11-2,TRBJ2-7,.,TRBD2,CASSLDTGGDRVYEQYF,TGTGCCAGCAGCTTAGATACCGGGGGGGACCGGGTCTACGAGCAGTACTTC
TRBV29-1,TRBJ2-7,.,TRBD2,CSQYLESGSNSYEQYF,TGCAGCCAATACCTAGAAAGCGGGAGTAATTCCTACGAGCAGTACTTC
TRBV29-1,TRBJ1-1,.,.,CSVERDTTEAFF,TGCAGCGTTGAACGGGACACCACTGAAGCTTTCTTT
TRBV9,TRBJ2-2,many,.,CASSATLSTRSNTGELFF,TGTGCCAGCAGCGCCACCTTGTCGACCCGATCGAACACCGGGGAGCTGTTTTTT
TRBV29-1,TRBJ1-1,.,.,CSVEAGATAFF,TGCAGCGTTGAGGCAGGGGCTACAGCTTTCTTT
TRBV18,TRBJ2-7,few,TRBD2,CASSPLHGRYEQYF,TGTGCCAGCTCACCACTCCACGGGAGGTACGAGCAGTACTTC
TRBV6-5,TRBJ2-1,few,TRBD1,CASSYSDRVLPEQFF,TGTGCCAGCAGTTACTCTGACAGGGTTTTACCTGAGCAGTTCTTC
TRBV7-6,TRBJ2-6,many,.,CASSQSGQKTNVLTF,TGTGCCAGCAGCCAGTCGGGACAAAAGACCAACGTCCTGACTTTC
TRBV19,TRBJ1-2,.,.,CASRIRRDSANYGYTF,TGTGCCAGTAGGATCCGCCGGGACTCAGCTAACTATGGCTACACCTTC
TRBV7-2,TRBJ1-1,few,.,CASSFSAGNTEAFF,TGTGCCAGCAGCTTTTCGGCGGGGAACACTGAAGCTTTCTTT
TRBV4-2,TRBJ1-1,few,TRBD1,CASSQDRQGAYTEAFF,TGTGCCAGCAGCCAAGATCGGCAGGGGGCCTACACTGAAGCTTTCTTT
TRBV29-1,TRBJ2-1,.,TRBD1,CSVGLYTGAEQFF,TGCAGCGTTGGCCTTTATACAGGGGCAGAGCAGTTCTTC
TRBV7-2,TRBJ1-2,.,.,CASSLDPANYGYTF,TGTGCCAGCAGCTTAGATCCGGCGAACTATGGCTACACCTTC
TRBV7-9,TRBJ1-2,.,.,CASSWDAPSDGYTF,TGTGCCAGCAGCTGGGACGCCCCAAGCGATGGCTACACCTTC
TRBV10-3,TRBJ2-7,.,TRBD1,CAIRGNSRDRTYYEQYF,TGTGCCATCCGGGGCAATTCCCGGGACAGGACCTACTACGAGCAGTACTTC
TRBV5-8,TRBJ1-2,few,.,CASSRENRVLGGYTF,TGTGCCAGCAGCCGAGAAAACAGGGTTCTAGGTGGCTACACCTTC
TRBV7-9,TRBJ2-1,.,TRBD2,CASSFLRGGGSSYNEQFF,TGTGCCAGCAGCTTTCTTCGCGGGGGAGGAAGCTCCTACAATGAGCAGTTCTTC
TRBV6-5,TRBJ1-3,.,TRBD1,CASRTGTGSGNTIYF,TGTGCCAGCAGAACAGGGACAGGCTCTGGAAACACCATATATTTT
TRBV5-1,TRBJ2-5,many,.,CASSPRWNGETQYF,TGCGCCAGCAGCCCTCGGTGGAATGGAGAGACCCAGTACTTC
TRBV2,TRBJ1-5,.,.,CASTLDVTFNQPQHF,TGTGCCAGCACACTCGACGTAACCTTTAATCAGCCCCAGCATTTT
TRBV5-1,TRBJ2-7,many,.,CASRAGTPYLEQYF,TGCGCCAGCAGAGCCGGGACACCGTATTTGGAGCAGTACTTC
TRBV7-9,TRBJ2-5,.,TRBD2,CASSLVLAGRETQYF,TGTGCCAGCAGCTTAGTACTAGCGGGCAGAGAGACCCAGTACTTC
TRBV27,TRBJ2-2,.,.,CASSLEGPNTGELFF,TGTGCCAGCAGTTTGGAAGGACCGAACACCGGGGAGCTGTTTTTT
TRBV4-3,TRBJ2-1,few,.,CASSQEAYVGHEQFF,TGCGCCAGCAGCCAAGAGGCTTACGTCGGTCATGAGCAGTTCTTC
TRBV5-1,TRBJ2-1,many,.,CASSLQQGTNEQFF,TGCGCCAGCAGCTTGCAACAGGGTACCAATGAGCAGTTCTTC
TRBV4-2,TRBJ1-1,.,.,CASSPGDTLNTEAFF,TGTGCCAGCAGCCCAGGGGACACATTGAACACTGAAGCTTTCTTT
TRBV19,TRBJ2-1,few,.,CASSSGTLNNEQFF,TGTGCCAGTTCCTCTGGAACCTTGAACAATGAGCAGTTCTTC
TRBV5-1,TRBJ2-3,.,TRBD1,CASSQGQAYTDTQYF,TGCGCCAGCAGCCAGGGACAGGCGTATACAGATACGCAGTATTTT
TRBV14,TRBJ2-3,few,.,CASSQMRTAQYF,TGTGCCAGCAGCCAGATGCGGACTGCGCAGTATTTT
TRBV9,TRBJ1-2,few,TRBD1,CASSVAGGGGGYTF,TGTGCCAGCAGCGTAGCAGGGGGCGGAGGAGGCTACACCTTC
TRBV5-1,TRBJ2-2,.,TRBD2,CASSIGLAGNTGELFF,TGCGCCAGCAGCATAGGACTAGCGGGCAACACCGGGGAGCTGTTTTTT
TRBV18,TRBJ2-2,.,.,CASSPPPGVISGELFF,TGTGCCAGCTCACCACCTCCGGGAGTTATTTCCGGGGAGCTGTTTTTT
TRBV4-2,TRBJ2-1,few,.,CASSRAVGEQNNEQFF,TGTGCCAGCAGCCGAGCCGTAGGGGAGCAGAATAATGAGCAGTTCTTC
TRBV28,TRBJ2-1,.,.,CASSSNYNEQFF,TGTGCCAGCAGTTCGAACTACAATGAGCAGTTCTTC
TRBV2,TRBJ1-1,few,.,CASSDSKAAFF,TGTGCCAGCAGTGATTCTAAGGCAGCTTTCTTT
TRBV5-1,TRBJ1-2,few,TRBD1,CASSPGTGPYGYTF,TGCGCCAGCAGCCCAGGGACAGGGCCCTATGGCTACACCTTC
TRBV7-9,TRBJ2-1,few,.,CASSLDAGLTPVYNEQFF,TGTGCCAGCAGCTTAGACGCAGGGTTGACTCCCGTTTACAATGAGCAGTTCTTC
TRBV7-6,TRBJ2-1,.,TRBD2,CASSLAWASGSNEQFF,TGTGCCAGCAGCTTAGCGTGGGCTAGCGGGAGCAATGAGCAGTTCTTC
TRBV13,TRBJ1-2,few,.,CASSFGQLYGYTF,TGTGCCAGCAGCTTTGGGCAACTCTATGGCTACACCTTC
TRBV7-2,TRBJ2-7,few,.,CASRVTSRAMDEQYF,TGTGCCAGCAGAGTGACATCCAGGGCGATGGACGAGCAGTACTTC
TRBV9,TRBJ2-7,.,TRBD1,CASSPGTETYEQYF,TGTGCCAGCAGCCCAGGGACAGAGACCTACGAGCAGTACTTC
TRBV18,TRBJ2-1,many,.,CASSLNNNEQFF,TGTGCCAGCTCACTAAACAACAATGAGCAGTTCTTC
TRBV6-1,TRBJ2-3,.,TRBD2,CATTSGRAGDTQYF,TGTGCCACCACCAGCGGGAGGGCCGGAGATACGCAGTATTTT